This entry lists 9 T cell receptor beta chains sequenced from one sample in a study of T cell responses to AZD1222 COVID-19 vaccine. Only in-frame clones appear in the TCRdb table, and some are missing; sequencing was by immunoSEQ multiplex PCR. The sample contains over 100,000 clones, just over 90% of which appear only once. This sample comprised peripheral blood, obtained 28 days after the second AZD1222 dose. The receptor set was obtained from an adult who received the AZD1222 COVID-19 vaccine.

The J gene is TRBJ1-2, the V gene TRBV5-5, with D maybe TRBD1 (5 bases). CDR1 SGHKS and CDR2 YYEKEE come from the germline V gene (reference sequence). The CDR3 extends over 15 amino acids. The V gene lost 0 bases and the J gene lost 1 base, with 10 bases spanning the gap. The CDR3 DNA reads as TGTGCCAGCAGCTTGGCGCGACAGATTAACTATGGCTACACCTTC. As protein: CASSLARQINYGYTF.

The chain employs TRBV19 and TRBJ2-7; 8 bases align to TRBD2. The CDR3 sequence is 16 residues long. Germline trimming cut 4 bases from V and 2 bases from J; bases unmatched to any gene: 10. In germline, CDR1 is LNHDA, CDR2 SQIVND (reference sequence). The CDR3 sequence is CASSNLLGGEPYEQYF. In nucleotides, the CDR3 is TGTGCCAGTAGTAATCTTCTCGGGGGGGAGCCCTACGAGCAGTACTTC.

The rearrangement links TRBV6-1 to TRBJ1-1, with D possibly TRBD1 on 6 matching bases. Germline CDR1 is MNHNS and CDR2 is SASEGT. The V end was cut by 2 bases, the J end by 8 bases, with 15 bases between. There are 14 residues in the CDR3. This chain's CDR3 is CASSENWGHMEAFF. The CDR3 DNA sequence: TGTGCCAGCAGTGAAAATTGGGGACATATGGAAGCTTTCTTT.

Here the CDR3 DNA reads TGCGCCAGCAGCCACCACCCCTACGAGCAGTACTTC. Protein sequence: CASSHHPYEQYF. The V and J genes are TRBV4-1 and TRBJ2-7; D unresolved. The CDR3 has 12 residues. Between the trimmed V and J ends, which lost 3 bases and 2 bases, there was a span of 5 bases. Germline CDR1 MGHRA, CDR2 YSYEKL.

This chain links TRBV12-3 or TRBV12-4 with TRBJ1-2, with a possible D match to TRBD1 (5 bases). There are 13 residues in the CDR3. V was cut by 6 bases and J by 8 bases, with 16 bases left in between. The CDR3 nucleotides are TGTGCCAGCAGCTCCCCTGCGGGGACCGGCTACACCTTC. Residues: CASSSPAGTGYTF.

This chain uses TRBV5-5 with TRBJ1-2, with D possibly being TRBD1 (5 bases). Trimming pared 7 bases from V and 8 bases from J, leaving 18 bases between. The V gene's germline CDR1 is SGHKS and CDR2 YYEKEE (reference sequence). The CDR3 extends over 13 amino acids. The CDR3 DNA is TGTGCCAGCCTGCCCGGGGCGTTGGGAGGCTACACCTTC. Amino acid sequence: CASLPGALGGYTF. Based on the CDR3 plus reference TRBV5-5 and TRBJ1-2, the full variable domain is DAGVTQSPTHLIKTRGQQVTLRCSPISGHKSVSWYQQVLGQGPQFIFQYYEKEERGRGNFPDRFSARQFPNYSSELNVNALLLGDSALYLCASLPGALGGYTFGSGTRLTVV.

The chain couples TRBV4-1 to TRBJ2-7; TRBD2 matches at 10 bases. Germline loops: CDR1 MGHRA, CDR2 YSYEKL. Germline trimming cut 1 base from V and 0 bases from J; bases unmatched to any gene: 9. This CDR3 spans 18 amino acids. The CDR3 nucleotides are TGCGCCAGCAGCCAAGTCATACCAAGCGGGAGGGCCTCCTACGAGCAGTACTTC. Translated, it gives CASSQVIPSGRASYEQYF.

The gene calls are TRBV5-4 and TRBJ2-2, with TRBD2 identical over 16 bases. J gave up 3 bases and V 4 bases, and 6 bases lay outside the gene matches. The CDR3 runs 18 residues. CDR1 is SGHNT and CDR2 is YYREEE in the germline V gene (reference sequence). CDR3 in amino acids: CASSPGTSGREHTGELFF. The CDR3 bases are TGTGCCAGCAGCCCAGGGACTAGCGGGAGGGAGCACACCGGGGAGCTGTTTTTT. Together with reference TRBV5-4 and TRBJ2-2, the CDR3 gives the full variable domain: ETGVTQSPTHLIKTRGQQVTLRCSSQSGHNTVSWYQQALGQGPQFIFQYYREEENGRGNFPPRFSGLQFPNYSSELNVNALELDDSALYLCASSPGTSGREHTGELFFGEGSRLTVL.

V is TRBV27 and J is TRBJ2-7; 8 bases align to TRBD1. Germline-derived CDR1 and CDR2 are MNHEY and SMNVEV (reference sequence). The CDR3 runs 13 residues. With 7 bases clipped from V and 1 base from J, the junction kept 3 bases outside the gene matches. CDR3 sequence reads: CASKGDRSYEQYF. Here the CDR3 DNA reads TGTGCCAGCAAAGGGGACAGGTCCTACGAGCAGTACTTC.